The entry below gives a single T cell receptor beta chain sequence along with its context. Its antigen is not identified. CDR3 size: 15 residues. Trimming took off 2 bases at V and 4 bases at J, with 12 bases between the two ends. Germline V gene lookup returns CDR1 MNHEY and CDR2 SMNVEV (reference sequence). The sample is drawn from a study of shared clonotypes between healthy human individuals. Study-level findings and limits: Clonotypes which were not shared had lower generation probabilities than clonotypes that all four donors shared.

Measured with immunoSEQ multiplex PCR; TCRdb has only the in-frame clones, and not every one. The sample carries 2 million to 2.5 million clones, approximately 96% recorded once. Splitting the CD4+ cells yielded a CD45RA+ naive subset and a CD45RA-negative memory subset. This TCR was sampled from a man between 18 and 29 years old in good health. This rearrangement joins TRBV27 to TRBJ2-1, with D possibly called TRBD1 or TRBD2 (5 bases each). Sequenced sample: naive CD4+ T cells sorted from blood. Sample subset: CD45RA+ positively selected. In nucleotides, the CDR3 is TGTGCCAGCAGTTTAATCGACGGGGCGTACAATGAGCAGTTCTTC. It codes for CASSLIDGAYNEQFF.